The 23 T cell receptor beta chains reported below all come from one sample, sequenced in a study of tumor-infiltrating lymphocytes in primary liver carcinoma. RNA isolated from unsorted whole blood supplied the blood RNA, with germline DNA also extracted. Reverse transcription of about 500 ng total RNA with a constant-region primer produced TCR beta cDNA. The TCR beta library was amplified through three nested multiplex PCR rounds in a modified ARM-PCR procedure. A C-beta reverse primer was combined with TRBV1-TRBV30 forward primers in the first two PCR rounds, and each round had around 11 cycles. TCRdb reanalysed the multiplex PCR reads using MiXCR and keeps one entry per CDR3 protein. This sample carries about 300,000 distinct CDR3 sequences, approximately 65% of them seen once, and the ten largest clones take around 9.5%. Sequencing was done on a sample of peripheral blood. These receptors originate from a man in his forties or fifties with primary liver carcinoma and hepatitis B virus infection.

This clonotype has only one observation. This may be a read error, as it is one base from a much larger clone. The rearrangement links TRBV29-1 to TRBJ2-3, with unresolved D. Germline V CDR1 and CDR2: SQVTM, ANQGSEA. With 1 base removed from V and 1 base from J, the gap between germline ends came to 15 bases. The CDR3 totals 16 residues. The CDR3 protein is CSVEGFPPKRTDTQYF. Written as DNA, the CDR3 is TGCAGCGTTGAAGGCTTCCCTCCCAAACGCACAGATACGCAGTATTTT.

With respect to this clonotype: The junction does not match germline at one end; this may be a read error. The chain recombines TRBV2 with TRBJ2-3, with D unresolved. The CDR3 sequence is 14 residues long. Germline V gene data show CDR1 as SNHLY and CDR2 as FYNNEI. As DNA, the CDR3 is TGTGCCAGCAGTGCCAACGGAGTCGGAGATACACAGTATTTT. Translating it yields CASSANGVGDTQYF.

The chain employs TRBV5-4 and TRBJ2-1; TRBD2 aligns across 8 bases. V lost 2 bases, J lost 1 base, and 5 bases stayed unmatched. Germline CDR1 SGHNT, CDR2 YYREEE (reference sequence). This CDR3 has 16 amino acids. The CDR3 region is CASSFPGGPSYNEQFF. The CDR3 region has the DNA TGTGCCAGCAGCTTCCCGGGAGGGCCATCCTACAATGAGCAGTTCTTC.

The CDR3 nucleotides are TGTGCCAGCAGCTCAGGGATCTACGAGCAGTACTTC. Protein sequence: CASSSGIYEQYF. The chain employs TRBV7-9 and TRBJ2-7; D possibly corresponds to TRBD1 (5 bases). Trimming took off 4 bases at V and 3 bases at J, with 7 bases between the two ends. Per the germline V gene, CDR1 is SEHNR and CDR2 is FQNEAQ (reference sequence). This CDR3 has 12 residues. The entire variable domain, with the rest obtained from reference TRBV7-9 and TRBJ2-7, is as follows: DTGVSQNPRHKITKRGQNVTFRCDPISEHNRLYWYRQTLGQGPEFLTYFQNEAQLEKSRLLSDRFSAERPKGSFSTLEIQRTEQGDSAMYLCASSSGIYEQYFGPGTRLTVT.

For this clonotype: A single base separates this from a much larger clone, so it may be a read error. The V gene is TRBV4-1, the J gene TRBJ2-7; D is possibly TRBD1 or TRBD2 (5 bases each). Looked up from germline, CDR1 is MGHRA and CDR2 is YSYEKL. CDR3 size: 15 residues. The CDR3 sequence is CASSQETGRGYDQYF. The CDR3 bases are TGCGCCAGCAGCCAAGAAACGGGAAGGGGTTACGACCAGTACTTC.

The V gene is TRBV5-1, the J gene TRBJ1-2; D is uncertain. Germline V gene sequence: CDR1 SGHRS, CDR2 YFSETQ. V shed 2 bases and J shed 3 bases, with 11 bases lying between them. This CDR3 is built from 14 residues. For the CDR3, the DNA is TGCGCCAGCAGCTTTGTTGCGGGCGACTATGGCTACACCTTC. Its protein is CASSFVAGDYGYTF.

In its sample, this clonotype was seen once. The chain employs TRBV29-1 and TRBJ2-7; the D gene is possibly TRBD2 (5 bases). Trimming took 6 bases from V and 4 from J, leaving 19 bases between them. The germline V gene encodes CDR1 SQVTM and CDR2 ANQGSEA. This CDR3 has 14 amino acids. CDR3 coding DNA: TGCAGCGTACCTCCTGCTAGCAGGTTGTACGAGCAGTACTTC. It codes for CSVPPASRLYEQYF.

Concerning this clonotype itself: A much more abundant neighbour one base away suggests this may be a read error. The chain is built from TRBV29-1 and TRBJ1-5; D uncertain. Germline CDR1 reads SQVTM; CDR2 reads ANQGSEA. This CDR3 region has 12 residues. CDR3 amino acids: CGDEEGNQPQHF. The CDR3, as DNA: TGCGGCGACGAAGAAGGGAATCAGCCCCAGCATTTT.

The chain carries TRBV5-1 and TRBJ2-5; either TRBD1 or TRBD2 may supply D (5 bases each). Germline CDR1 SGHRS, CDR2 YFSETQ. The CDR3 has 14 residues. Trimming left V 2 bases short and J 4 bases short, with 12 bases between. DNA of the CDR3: TGCGCCAGCAGCTTACAGGAGGCTGGAGAGACCCAGTACTTC. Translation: CASSLQEAGETQYF.

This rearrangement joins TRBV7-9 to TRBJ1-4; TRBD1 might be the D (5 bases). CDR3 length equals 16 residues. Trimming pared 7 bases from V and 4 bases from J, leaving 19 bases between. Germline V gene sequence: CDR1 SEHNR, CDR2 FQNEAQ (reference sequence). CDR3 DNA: TGTGCCAGCACCACGGGTCAGGGCGTCATTAATGAAAAACTGTTTTTT. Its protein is CASTTGQGVINEKLFF.

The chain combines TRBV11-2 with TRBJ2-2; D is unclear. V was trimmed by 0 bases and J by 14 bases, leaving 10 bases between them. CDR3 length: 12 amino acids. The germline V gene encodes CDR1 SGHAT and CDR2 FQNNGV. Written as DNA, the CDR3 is TGTGCCAGCAGCTTAGAGGTCGAGGAACTGTTTTTT. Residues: CASSLEVEELFF.

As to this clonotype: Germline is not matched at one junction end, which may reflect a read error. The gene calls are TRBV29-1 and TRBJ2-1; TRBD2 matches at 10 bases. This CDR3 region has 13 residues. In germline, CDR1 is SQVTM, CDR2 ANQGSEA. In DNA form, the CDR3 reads TGCAGCGTCTCTAGCGGGAGTTACAATGAGCAATTCTTC. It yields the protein CSVSSGSYNEQFF.

CDR3: CASGSALFGSSYEQYF. CDR3 in DNA: TGTGCCAGCGGATCAGCCCTTTTCGGGAGCTCCTACGAGCAGTACTTC. The chain links TRBV6-2 or TRBV6-3 to TRBJ2-7; the D gene is possibly TRBD2 (6 bases). From germline, CDR1 is MNHEY and CDR2 SVGEGT. This CDR3 spans 16 amino acids. Trimming shortened V by 8 bases and J by 0 bases, and 20 bases separated the two germline ends.

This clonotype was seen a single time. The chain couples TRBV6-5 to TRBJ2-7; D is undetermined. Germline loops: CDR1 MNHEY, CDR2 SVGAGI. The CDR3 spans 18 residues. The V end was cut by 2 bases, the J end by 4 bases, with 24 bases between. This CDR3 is CASSYKGPAASIPYEQYF. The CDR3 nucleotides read TGTGCCAGCAGTTACAAGGGCCCTGCCGCTTCGATCCCTTACGAGCAGTACTTC.

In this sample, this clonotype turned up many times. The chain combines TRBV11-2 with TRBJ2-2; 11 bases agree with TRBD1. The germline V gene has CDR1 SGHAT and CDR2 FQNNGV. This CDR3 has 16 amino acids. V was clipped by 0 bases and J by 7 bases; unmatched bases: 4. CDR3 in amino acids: CASSLDSDRGHGELFF. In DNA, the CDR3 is TGTGCCAGCAGCTTAGATTCGGACAGGGGGCACGGGGAGCTGTTTTTT. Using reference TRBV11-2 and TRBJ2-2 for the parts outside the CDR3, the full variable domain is EAGVAQSPRYKIIEKRQSVAFWCNPISGHATLYWYQQILGQGPKLLIQFQNNGVVDDSQLPKDRFSAERLKGVDSTLKIQPAKLEDSAVYLCASSLDSDRGHGELFFGEGSRLTVL.

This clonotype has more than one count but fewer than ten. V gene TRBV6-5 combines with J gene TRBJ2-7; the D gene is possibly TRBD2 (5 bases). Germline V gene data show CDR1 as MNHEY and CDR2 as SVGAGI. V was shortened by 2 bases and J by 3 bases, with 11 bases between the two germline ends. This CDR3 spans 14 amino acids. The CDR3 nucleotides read TGTGCCAGCAGTTACCCGGACTCCCTCTACGAGCAGTACTTC. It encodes CASSYPDSLYEQYF.

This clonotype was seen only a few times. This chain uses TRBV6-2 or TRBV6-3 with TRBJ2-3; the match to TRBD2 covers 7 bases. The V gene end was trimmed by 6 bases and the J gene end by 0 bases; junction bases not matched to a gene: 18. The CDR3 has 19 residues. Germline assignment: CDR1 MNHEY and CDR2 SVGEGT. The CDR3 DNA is TGTGCCAGCAGCCCCCCCCCCGGGGAGGGCCGGGGGAGCACAGATACGCAGTATTTT. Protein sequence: CASSPPPGEGRGSTDTQYF.

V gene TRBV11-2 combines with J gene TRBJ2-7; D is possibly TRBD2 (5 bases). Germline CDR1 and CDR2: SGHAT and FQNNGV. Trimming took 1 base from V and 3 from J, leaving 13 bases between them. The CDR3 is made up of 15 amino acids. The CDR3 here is CASSLGVGKHYEQYF. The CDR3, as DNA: TGTGCCAGCAGCTTAGGGGTCGGGAAACACTACGAGCAGTACTTC.

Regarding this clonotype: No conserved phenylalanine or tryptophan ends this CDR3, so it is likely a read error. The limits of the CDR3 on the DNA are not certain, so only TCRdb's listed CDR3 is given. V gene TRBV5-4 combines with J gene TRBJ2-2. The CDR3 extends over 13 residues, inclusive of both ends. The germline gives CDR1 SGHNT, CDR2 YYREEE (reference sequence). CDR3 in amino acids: CVSSLDGAGELVI.

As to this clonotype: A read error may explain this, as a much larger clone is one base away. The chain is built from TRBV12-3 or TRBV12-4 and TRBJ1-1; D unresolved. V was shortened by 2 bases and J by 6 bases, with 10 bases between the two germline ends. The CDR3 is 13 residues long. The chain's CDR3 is CASSLNANAEAFF. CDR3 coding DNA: TGTGCCAGCAGTTTAAACGCCAATGCTGAAGCTTTCTTT.

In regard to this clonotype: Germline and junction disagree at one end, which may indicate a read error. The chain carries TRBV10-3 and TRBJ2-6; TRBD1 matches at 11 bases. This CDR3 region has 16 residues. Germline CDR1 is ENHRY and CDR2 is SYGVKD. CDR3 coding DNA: TGTGCCATCAGCGGACAGGGGGCAGCTGGGACCAACGTCCTGACTTTC. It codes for CAISGQGAAGTNVLTF.

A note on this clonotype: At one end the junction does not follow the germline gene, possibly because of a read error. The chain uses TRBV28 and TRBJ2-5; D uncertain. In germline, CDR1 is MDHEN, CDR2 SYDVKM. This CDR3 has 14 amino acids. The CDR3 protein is CDSSPGPARETQYF. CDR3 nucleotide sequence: TGTGACAGCAGCCCAGGACCCGCACGAGAGACCCAGTACTTC.

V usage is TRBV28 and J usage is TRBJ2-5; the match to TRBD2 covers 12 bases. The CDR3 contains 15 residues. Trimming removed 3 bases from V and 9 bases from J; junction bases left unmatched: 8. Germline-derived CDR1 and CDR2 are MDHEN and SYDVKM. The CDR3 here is CASSFRTSGADPQYF. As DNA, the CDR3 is TGTGCCAGCAGTTTTCGGACTAGCGGGGCTGATCCCCAGTACTTC. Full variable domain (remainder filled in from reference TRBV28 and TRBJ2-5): DVKVTQSSRYLVKRTGEKVFLECVQDMDHENMFWYRQDPGLGLRLIYFSYDVKMKEKGDIPEGYSVSREKKERFSLILESASTNQTSMYLCASSFRTSGADPQYFGPGTRLLVL.